The text below deals with one T cell receptor (beta chain). What it binds is unknown. The data were produced by immunoSEQ multiplex PCR, yet TCRdb's version contains in-frame clones alone and is incomplete. The data hold about 820,000 clones, with about 91% observed a single time. This entry is derived from a study of shared clonotypes between healthy human individuals. Findings and caveats of the study: The rarefaction results pointed to incomplete sorted-subset sequencing despite large depth. The authors expected sequencing depth to affect clonotype sharing among donors. Larger estimated richness was generally recorded for naive subsets relative to memory subsets.

CD8 cells regarded as naive lacked CD45RO, were positively chosen for CCR7, and omitted terminally differentiated effector memory CD45RA+ cells. The CDR3 runs 14 residues. V dropped 1 base and J dropped 3 bases, with 9 bases sitting between them. CDR1 and CDR2 (germline): LGHNA, YSLEER. This chain joins TRBV4-3 and TRBJ1-2; D remains unclear. This clonotype originated in a young man in good health. Sequencing was performed on naive CD8+ T cells sorted from blood. The CDR3 DNA is TGCGCCAGCAGCCAAGTCGGGGAGGACTATGGCTACACCTTC. This codes for CASSQVGEDYGYTF.